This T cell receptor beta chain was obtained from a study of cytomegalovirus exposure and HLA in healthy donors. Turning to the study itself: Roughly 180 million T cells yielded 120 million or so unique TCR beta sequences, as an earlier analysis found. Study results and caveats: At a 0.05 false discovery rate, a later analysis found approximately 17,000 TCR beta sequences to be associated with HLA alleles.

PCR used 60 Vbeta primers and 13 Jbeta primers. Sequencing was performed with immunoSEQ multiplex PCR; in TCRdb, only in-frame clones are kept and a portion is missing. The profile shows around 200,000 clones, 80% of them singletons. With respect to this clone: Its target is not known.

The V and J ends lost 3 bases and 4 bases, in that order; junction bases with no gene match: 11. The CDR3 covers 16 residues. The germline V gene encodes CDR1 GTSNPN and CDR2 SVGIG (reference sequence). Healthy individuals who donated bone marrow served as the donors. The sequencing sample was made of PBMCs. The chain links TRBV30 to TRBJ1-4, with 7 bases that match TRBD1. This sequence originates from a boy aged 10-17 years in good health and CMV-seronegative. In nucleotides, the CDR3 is TGTGCCTGGAGCCGGTCACAGGGGATAATTAATGAAAAACTGTTTTTT. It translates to CAWSRSQGIINEKLFF. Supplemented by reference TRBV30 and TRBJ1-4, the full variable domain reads SQTIHQWPATLVQPVGSPLSLECTVEGTSNPNLYWYRQAAGRGLQLLFYSVGIGQISSEVPQNLSASRPQDRQFILSSKKLLLSDSGFYLCAWSRSQGIINEKLFFGSGTQLSVL.